Listed below are T cell receptor beta chains from one sample, sequenced in a study of Ad26.COV2.S vaccination and SARS-CoV-2 variants. Using immunoSEQ multiplex PCR, the repertoire was profiled, and TCRdb retains in-frame clones only, with some absent. The table lists around 340,000 clones, 80% to 90% of them singletons. The sequences come from peripheral blood, collected in a trial of Ad26.COV2.S vaccine versus placebo. These receptors came from a person aged 18-60 years who received the Ad26.COV2.S COVID-19 vaccine or a placebo. Each CDR3 is given with its conserved first and last residue. A D gene is named only where the DNA matches it firmly. Some rows mark clone size as missing; the rest say once, few, many or name a class of expanded clone.

J gene | clone size | D gene | V gene | CDR3 protein | CDR3 DNA
TRBJ1-6 | - | - | TRBV11-1 | CASANPGPNSPLHF | TGTGCCAGCGCTAATCCGGGTCCCAATTCACCCCTCCACTTT
TRBJ2-5 | - | TRBD1 | TRBV4-1 | CASSQTGFQETQYF | TGCGCCAGCAGCCAGACAGGGTTCCAAGAGACCCAGTACTTC
TRBJ2-7 | - | - | TRBV6-2/TRBV6-3 | CASSQTLLGQRTSYEQYF | TGTGCCAGCAGCCAGACCCTCCTGGGGCAGCGTACCTCCTACGAGCAGTACTTC
TRBJ1-3 | - | - | TRBV7-9 | CASSLAGRNTIYF | TGTGCCAGCAGCTTAGCGGGTAGAAACACCATATATTTT
TRBJ1-1 | - | TRBD1 | TRBV19 | CASSRRGLVWTEAFF | TGTGCCAGTAGCCGCAGGGGGCTGGTATGGACTGAAGCTTTCTTT
TRBJ2-1 | - | TRBD2 | TRBV28 | CASARLAGTNEQFF | TGTGCCAGCGCCCGACTAGCGGGAACCAATGAGCAGTTCTTC
TRBJ1-2 | - | - | TRBV18 | CASSPAMGGEGYTF | TGTGCCAGCTCACCCGCTATGGGAGGGGAAGGCTACACCTTC
TRBJ2-3 | - | TRBD1 | TRBV2 | CASRQGFGFGDTQYF | TGTGCCAGCAGACAGGGGTTTGGGTTTGGAGATACGCAGTATTTT
TRBJ2-1 | - | - | TRBV6-1 | CASSERSEGGFREQFF | TGTGCCAGCAGTGAACGGTCAGAGGGGGGATTCAGGGAGCAGTTCTTC
TRBJ1-5 | - | - | TRBV3-1/TRBV3-2 | CASSQELAKPQHF | TGTGCCAGCAGCCAAGAACTTGCGAAGCCCCAGCATTTT
TRBJ1-5 | - | TRBD1 | TRBV2 | CASSGRDRGSNQPQHF | TGTGCCAGCAGCGGCCGGGACAGGGGTAGCAATCAGCCCCAGCATTTT
TRBJ1-2 | - | - | TRBV27 | CASGRAMLYGYTF | TGTGCCAGCGGCCGGGCTATGCTCTATGGCTACACCTTC
TRBJ1-2 | once | - | TRBV3-1/TRBV3-2 | CASSYSRGYTF | TGTGCCAGCAGCTATTCGAGGGGCTACACCTTC
TRBJ1-1 | once | TRBD1 | TRBV27 | CASSSYGQGRIGTEAFF | TGTGCCAGCAGTAGCTATGGACAGGGGCGGATTGGCACTGAAGCTTTCTTT
TRBJ2-5 | - | - | TRBV5-1 | CASSRRQTPETQYF | TGCGCCAGCAGCCGCCGACAGACCCCAGAGACCCAGTACTTC
TRBJ2-1 | - | TRBD2 | TRBV11-3 | CASSLDLAGVDEQFF | TGTGCCAGCAGCTTAGATCTAGCGGGGGTCGATGAGCAGTTCTTC
TRBJ2-3 | - | - | TRBV30 | CAWSKDTQYF | TGTGCCTGGAGTAAGGATACGCAGTATTTT
TRBJ2-2 | - | - | TRBV3-1/TRBV3-2 | CASSQVGHTGELFF | TGTGCCAGCAGCCAAGTGGGACACACCGGGGAGCTGTTTTTT
TRBJ2-1 | - | - | TRBV4-3 | CASSQERGTYNEQFF | TGCGCCAGCAGCCAAGAGCGGGGAACCTACAATGAGCAGTTCTTC
TRBJ1-3 | - | - | TRBV19 | CASTSPGAGNTIYF | TGTGCCAGTACCTCCCCAGGGGCTGGAAACACCATATATTTT
TRBJ2-7 | - | TRBD1 | TRBV4-2 | CASSRTGTGNLQYF | TGTGCCAGCAGCCGGACCGGGACAGGGAACCTGCAGTACTTC
TRBJ1-1 | - | TRBD1 | TRBV6-2/TRBV6-3 | CASSSGGAGNTEAFF | TGTGCCAGCAGCTCAGGGGGCGCGGGAAACACTGAAGCTTTCTTT
TRBJ1-5 | once | - | TRBV10-2 | CASSFGSRNQPQHF | TGCGCCAGCAGCTTTGGCAGTCGCAATCAGCCCCAGCATTTT
TRBJ2-5 | once | TRBD2 | TRBV29-1 | CSALSGVQETQYF | TGCAGCGCACTGAGCGGGGTCCAAGAGACCCAGTACTTC
TRBJ2-3 | - | - | TRBV27 | CASSAYYTDTQYF | TGTGCCAGCAGTGCCTACTACACAGATACGCAGTATTTT
TRBJ2-1 | - | - | TRBV2 | CASSEGSLYNEQFF | TGTGCCAGCAGTGAAGGGAGTCTTTACAATGAGCAGTTCTTC
TRBJ2-1 | - | TRBD1 | TRBV18 | CASSPRQGALDEQFF | TGTGCCAGCTCACCACGTCAGGGGGCTTTGGATGAGCAGTTCTTC
TRBJ1-1 | - | - | TRBV6-5 | CASSYSHNTEAFF | TGTGCCAGCAGTTATAGTCACAACACTGAAGCTTTCTTT
TRBJ1-2 | - | TRBD1 | TRBV6-5 | CASRLQGAQGYGYTF | TGTGCCAGCAGGCTACAGGGGGCGCAGGGCTATGGCTACACCTTC